Listed below are T cell receptor beta chains from one sample, sequenced in a study of T cell repertoires in ileal Crohn's disease. The method was immunoSEQ multiplex PCR; TCRdb's version includes in-frame clones alone and lacks a portion of them. The table lists roughly 5,300 clones, about 77% of them singletons, with less than 45% in the top ten. Material for sequencing was ileal tissue. Receptor source: an adult with Crohn's disease. The CDR3 runs from the conserved cysteine through the conserved F or W. A D gene is named only where the DNA matches it firmly. Some rows mark clone size as missing; the rest say once, few, many or name a class of expanded clone.

>TRBV30|.|TRBD1|TRBJ2-2
TGTGCCTGGCGAAAAACAGGGGAAGTCCGCGGGGAGCTGTTTTTT
CAWRKTGEVRGELFF
>TRBV18|.|.|TRBJ1-1
TGTGCCAGCTCACCAGCAATGAACACTGAAGCTTTCTTT
CASSPAMNTEAFF
>TRBV4-1|.|.|TRBJ2-7
TGCGCCAGCAGCCAAGCCCACCAGGACGGCATTTACGAGCAGTACTTC
CASSQAHQDGIYEQYF
>TRBV25-1|.|.|TRBJ2-7
TGTGCCAGCAGGGGCAGGGGAGTCAGTTTGGGGCCCTACGAGCAGTACTTC
CASRGRGVSLGPYEQYF
>TRBV15|.|.|TRBJ2-6
TGTGCCACCAGCAGAACCCAGAGGTCTGGGGCCAACGTCCTGACTTTC
CATSRTQRSGANVLTF
>TRBV7-2|.|.|TRBJ1-1
TGTGCCAGCAGCTCGTACACTCGCACTGAAGCTTTCTTT
CASSSYTRTEAFF
>TRBV7-9|.|.|TRBJ1-2
TGTGCCAGCAGCTTAAGCGGGGTATCTGGCTACACCTTC
CASSLSGVSGYTF
>TRBV30|few|.|TRBJ1-5
TGTGCCTGGAGTCCGCAGGGCCATAGCAATCAGCCCCAGCATTTT
CAWSPQGHSNQPQHF
>TRBV18|.|TRBD1|TRBJ2-3
TGTGCCAGCTCACCACAGGGGGCGAGCACAGATACGCAGTATTTT
CASSPQGASTDTQYF
>TRBV27|.|.|TRBJ1-2
TGTGCCAGCAGTTGGCAGGGTGGCTATGGCTACACCTTC
CASSWQGGYGYTF
>TRBV11-2|.|.|TRBJ2-7
TGTGCCAGCAGCTCCCGGGGGGCCGCCTACGAGCAGTACTTC
CASSSRGAAYEQYF
>TRBV5-6|once|.|TRBJ1-4
TGTGCCAGCAGCGGACAAGGGGAAGTGAGCGAAAAACTGTTTTTT
CASSGQGEVSEKLFF
>TRBV19|.|TRBD1|TRBJ2-6
TGTGCCAGTAGTCCTATGCGGGCAGGGGGCGCTGGGGCCAACGTCCTGACTTTC
CASSPMRAGGAGANVLTF
>TRBV5-3|.|TRBD1|TRBJ1-2
TGTGCCAGAAGCTTGACACCGGGACAGGAGGATGGCTACACCTTC
CARSLTPGQEDGYTF
>TRBV27|.|.|TRBJ2-3
TGTGCCAGCAGTCACGGGGCTGAAAGGACAGATACGCAGTATTTT
CASSHGAERTDTQYF
>TRBV5-5|.|.|TRBJ1-5
TGTGCCAGCAGCTTGCAATATAGCAATCAGCCCCAGCATTTT
CASSLQYSNQPQHF